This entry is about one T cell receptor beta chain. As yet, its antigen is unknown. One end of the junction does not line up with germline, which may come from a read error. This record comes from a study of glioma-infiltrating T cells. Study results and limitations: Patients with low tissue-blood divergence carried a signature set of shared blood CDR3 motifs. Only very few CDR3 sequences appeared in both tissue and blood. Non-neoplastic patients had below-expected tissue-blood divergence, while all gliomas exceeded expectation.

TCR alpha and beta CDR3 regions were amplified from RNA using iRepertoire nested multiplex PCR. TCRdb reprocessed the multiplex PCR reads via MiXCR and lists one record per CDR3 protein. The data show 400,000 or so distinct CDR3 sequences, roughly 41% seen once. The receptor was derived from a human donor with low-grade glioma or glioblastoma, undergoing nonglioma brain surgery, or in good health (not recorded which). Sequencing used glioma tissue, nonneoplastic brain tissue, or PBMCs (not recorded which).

The CDR3 nucleotides read TGTGCCAGCAACCGGACAGAACTTGGGGAAGCTTCCTTT. Protein sequence: CASNRTELGEASF. V gene TRBV6-2 or TRBV6-3 combines with J gene TRBJ1-1; possibly TRBD1 for D (6 bases). The germline V gene has CDR1 MNHEY and CDR2 SVGEGT. This CDR3 is built from 13 residues.